Shown below are 6 T cell receptor beta chains from a single sample sequenced in a study of early stage breast cancer tumors. The repertoire was sequenced with immunoSEQ multiplex PCR; TCRdb's copy has only in-frame clones and lacks some. This sample yields 25,000 to 35,000 clones, of which around 50% are seen a single time; more than 8% belongs to the top ten. The sample comprised breast tumor tissue. All receptors come from a person between 50 and 60 years old with breast cancer.

The rearrangement links TRBV25-1 to TRBJ1-1; no clear D gene. This CDR3 is 13 amino acids long. Trimming stripped 8 bases from V and 4 bases from J, with 14 bases between. Germline CDR1 reads MGHDK; CDR2 reads SYGVNS. Here the CDR3 reads CASGPDGSTEAFF. The CDR3 region has the DNA TGTGCCAGCGGCCCCGACGGGAGCACTGAAGCTTTCTTT. The variable domain in full, with the rest retrieved from reference TRBV25-1 and TRBJ1-1, is EADIYQTPRYLVIGTGKKITLECSQTMGHDKMYWYQQDPGMELHLIHYSYGVNSTEKGDLSSESTVSRIRTEHFPLTLESARPSHTSQYLCASGPDGSTEAFFGQGTRLTVV.

The chain carries TRBV30 and TRBJ1-1, with no clear D. Germline lookup yields CDR1 GTSNPN and CDR2 SVGIG (reference sequence). This CDR3 has 15 residues. V was pared by 1 base and J by 1 base, with 13 bases between. The CDR3 DNA reads TGTGCCTGGAGTGGGTTCGGGATCGGGAACACTGAAGCTTTCTTT. Its translation is CAWSGFGIGNTEAFF.

J is TRBJ2-3 and V is TRBV7-9; 9 bases align to TRBD2. Germline trimming cut 6 bases from V and 4 bases from J; bases unmatched to any gene: 11. This CDR3 is 16 amino acids long. In germline, CDR1 is SEHNR, CDR2 FQNEAQ (reference sequence). The CDR3 loop is CASRGQGLARADTQYF. The CDR3 bases are TGTGCCAGCAGGGGCCAGGGACTAGCCAGGGCAGATACGCAGTATTTT.

The rearrangement uses TRBV6-1 and TRBJ2-5; 10 nucleotides line up with TRBD2. The V segment lost 2 bases and the J segment 11 bases; nucleotides outside the gene matches: 5. Germline CDR1 is MNHNS and CDR2 is SASEGT. The CDR3 loop spans 13 amino acids. CDR3 sequence reads: CASSELAGVRQYF. CDR3 sequence (DNA): TGTGCCAGCAGTGAACTAGCGGGAGTGAGGCAGTACTTC.

This chain uses TRBV27 with TRBJ1-2; TRBD1 is a possible D gene (6 bases). Per germline, CDR1 MNHEY and CDR2 SMNVEV (reference sequence). The V and J ends lost 3 bases and 7 bases respectively, with 12 bases between them. The CDR3 spans 13 residues. The CDR3 coding sequence is TGTGCCAGCAGTTTTGAAACAGGGTTTGGCTACACCTTC. It encodes CASSFETGFGYTF.

The chain employs TRBV11-2 and TRBJ2-7; D is unresolved. The V gene's germline CDR1 is SGHAT and CDR2 FQNNGV. Deletions cut 3 bases from V and 0 bases from J, with 6 bases between. The CDR3 loop spans 13 amino acids. The CDR3 nucleotides read TGTGCCAGCAGCTTGCAGGCCTCCTACGAGCAGTACTTC. Encoded protein: CASSLQASYEQYF.